Reported below is one T cell receptor beta chain. The clone's antigen remains unknown. Base qualities are not at hand, and no much larger clone is one base apart. The sample belongs to a study of naive and memory T cell subsets listed by TCRdb under 2017. For the wider study: The study applied an open-source, UMI-based TCR alpha and beta sequencing pipeline to sorted naive and memory peripheral blood T cell subsets. IgG serology results and the functional CMV T cell responses were in complete agreement. RNA was DNase-treated and reverse transcribed with TCR constant-region primers, mostly using SuperScript III. What the authors observed across the whole study: In both CD4 and CD8 cells, the Gini index increased while Shannon and inverse Simpson diversity decreased from naive through CM, EM and EMRA. The abundance of TCRs followed a power law with an exponent that differed between naive and memory subsets yet stayed consistent across the three individuals. A few larger clonotypes were present in naive repertoires, especially CD8 naive repertoires, and these clonotypes were possibly memory cells re-expressing CD45RA. RNA-based TCR counts may be influenced by expression changes linked to T cell activation and differentiation. Once error correction was done, more than 95% of naive TCR sequences showed up just once, which made the naive abundance distributions much steeper than those of the memory subsets. The repertoire findings for the naive and memory subsets could not be validated against a ground truth, as none was available. Single alpha or beta chain sequences, rather than paired alpha/beta receptors, were used to define clonotypes.

Separate amplification of TCR alpha and beta chain libraries was performed from the second PCR step onward. Donor CMV status was determined by IFNgamma production from CD4+ T cells after overnight stimulation of fresh PBMCs with CMV viral lysate. Using Miltenyi beads, CD4 T cells were first positively selected, and CD8 T cells were then positively selected from the CD4-negative fraction. After staining for CD3, CD4, CD8, CD45RA, CD27 and a live/dead dye, cells were sorted on a BD Aria II into four subsets based on CD45RA and CD27. Blood came from a few healthy volunteers, each fractionated into CD4 and CD8 T cells and then into four differentiation subsets. Roughly 110 ml of peripheral blood was collected from each donor, and PBMC were isolated by Ficoll-Paque PLUS density-gradient centrifugation. The sorted cells were lysed in RLT buffer, after which RNA was extracted using a Qiagen RNeasy kit and kept at -80 degrees C.

The CDR3 holds 12 amino acids from the cysteine to the phenylalanine. Only CDR3 DNA remains: 36 bases, in frame from the first base. CDR1 and CDR2 are drawn from the germline V gene (reference sequence): LNHDA, SQIVND. Trimming takes 2 bases from V and 6 bases from J, and the germline ends sit 6 bases apart. Library generation was performed with UMI-ligation and nested PCR. An equimolar mix of two oligonucleotides covering both TRBC1 and TRBC2 was used as the beta constant-region primer. The ligated cDNA went through four rounds of PCR with nested alpha and beta constant-region primers together with the SP2 primer. A single-stranded oligonucleotide carrying the SP2 primer and a 12-nucleotide UMI was ligated to the 3' end of the cDNA by T4 RNA ligase 1. The ligation reaction was incubated at 16°C for about 20-24 hours. PCR2 was typically performed as a SYBR Green qPCR and was stopped at a predetermined threshold so that over-amplification was prevented. Apart from the first purification, every purification step used Agencourt AMPure XP magnetic beads. Library quantification was done by Qubit, followed by a TapeStation check on which the main peak was expected at around 650 bp. Sequencing of the pooled libraries was done on an Illumina MiSeq using v2 2x251 paired-end kits, which typically yielded roughly 0.9-2.2 million reads per sample. Libraries were pooled at around 4 nM per sample, and roughly 5-8% PhiX was added to improve cluster recognition. In the source study's methods: Using tag matching that tolerated one base-pair mismatch, Decombinator assigned V and J genes to FASTQ reads that had been processed by Demultiplexor. Collapsinator relied on UMIs to fix sequencing errors as well as frequency errors caused by PCR heterogeneity. CDR3Translator translated TCRs and extracted CDR3s from the conserved cysteine to the FGXG phenylalanine, flagging non-productive sequences. Gini, Shannon entropy and inverse Simpson indices were calculated on repertoires subsampled to equal numbers of UMI-defined TCRs. Within the linear range, a power law was fitted by maximum likelihood to the distributions of clonotype abundance. On one naive CD8 sample, the pipeline and MIGEC gave similar UMI counts, unique TCR numbers and clonal distributions. One analysis removed from the naive repertoire any naive TCRs that were also found in any memory subset from the same donor. The repertoires were searched for under 7,500 CMV-associated CDR3 sequences that had been compiled from VDJdb and a published dataset. TCRdb itself trimmed the public reads at Q25 with fastp, ran MiXCR and retained productive beta chains. Rows are combined by CDR3 protein, so each entry shows the most common genes and DNA. These V and J calls derive from TCRdb rather than the authors' analysis. A total of roughly 150,000 distinct CDR3 sequences appear in this sample, roughly 22% of them only once. The top ten hold roughly 0.1% of the sample.

The rearrangement combines TRBV19 with TRBJ2-3; too little of a D gene remains to name it. The clonotype originates from a human donor in good health. Input material: naive CD4+ T cells from blood. The cell subset or site label corresponds to: naive T cells, CD45RA high CD27+. At the DNA level, the sequence is TGTGCCAGTAGTATACCCTGGGATACGCAGTATTTT. Translated, it reads CASSIPWDTQYF.